The 31 T cell receptor beta chains given below trace back to one sample, sequenced in a study of CXCR3-negative and CXCR3-positive naive CD8 T cells. Carrying UMI labels, the TRB cDNA libraries were prepared through 5' RACE. With the 5' RACE reads reprocessed, TCRdb shows one record per CDR3 protein and no DNA. The listing records about 22,000 distinct CDR3 sequences. Sequenced material: memory CD8+ T cells from blood. These receptors were taken from a human donor in good health. Some clones in this sample may be carry-over from other donors' samples.

The rearrangement links TRBV29-1 to TRBJ2-7; TCRdb lists TRBD2, though no DNA is available to test this call. The CDR3 length is 17 residues. Per the germline V gene, CDR1 is SQVTM and CDR2 is ANQGSEA. Here the CDR3 reads CSVEGGGVAGDSYEQYF.

CDR3 sequence reads: CASSLRQGSNTGELFF. This rearrangement joins TRBV7-8 to TRBJ2-2; the D gene TCRdb calls, TRBD1, cannot be checked with no DNA. The CDR3 consists of 16 residues. From germline, CDR1 is SGHVS and CDR2 FQNEAQ.

The rearrangement links TRBV20-1 to TRBJ2-3; checking the TCRdb D call of TRBD2 is not possible without DNA. The germline V gene encodes CDR1 DFQATT and CDR2 SNEGSKA (reference sequence). This CDR3 has 15 amino acids. This CDR3 reads CSAGSTSGRVDTQYF.

This chain links TRBV4-3 with TRBJ1-5. The CDR3 consists of 13 residues. Germline assignment: CDR1 LGHNA and CDR2 YSLEER. CDR3 protein: CASSQDTYQPQHF.

The chain recombines TRBV28 with TRBJ2-7; TCRdb gives TRBD1 as the D gene, but with no DNA this cannot be confirmed. Looked up from germline, CDR1 is MDHEN and CDR2 is SYDVKM. The CDR3 is 14 amino acids. This CDR3 reads CASSLLVGIYEQYF.

The chain employs TRBV6-2 or TRBV6-3 and TRBJ2-7. Germline CDR1 MNHEY, CDR2 SVGEGT. The CDR3 runs to 14 residues. CDR3 region: CASSYSDSSYEQYF.

The gene calls are TRBV6-2 or TRBV6-3 and TRBJ2-2; TCRdb designates TRBD1, a call that cannot be tested without DNA. The CDR3 contains 14 residues. Germline lookup yields CDR1 MNHEY and CDR2 SVGEGT. CDR3 in amino acids: CASTPKGEAGELFF.

V usage is TRBV6-4 and J usage is TRBJ2-3. The germline gives CDR1 MRHNA, CDR2 SNTAGT. The CDR3 is made up of 14 amino acids. The CDR3 spells CASSDPETGDTQYF.

This chain joins TRBV12-3 or TRBV12-4 and TRBJ2-5. CDR3 length equals 14 residues. CDR3 amino acids: CASSLLEDQETQYF.

This sequence joins TRBV29-1 and TRBJ2-1. The CDR3 runs to 12 residues. CDR1 and CDR2 from the germline V gene are SQVTM and ANQGSEA. CDR3 sequence reads: CSVEALRHEQFF.

CDR3: CASSPDRGREETQYF. The chain employs TRBV12-3 or TRBV12-4 and TRBJ2-5; TCRdb reports TRBD1, a call that lacks DNA to check it against. The CDR3 loop spans 15 amino acids.

The chain recombines TRBV9 with TRBJ1-1; lacking DNA, the TRBD1 call made by TCRdb goes unchecked. CDR1 SGDLS and CDR2 YYNGEE come from the germline V gene. The CDR3 has 13 residues. The CDR3 loop reads CASSAGTDTEAFF.

J is TRBJ1-4 and V is TRBV9; TCRdb indicates TRBD1, and absent DNA this call remains unverified. The CDR3 has 17 residues. Germline assignment: CDR1 SGDLS and CDR2 YYNGEE. CDR3 loop: CASSDATGALANEKLFF.

V and J are TRBV4-3 and TRBJ1-1; the D gene TCRdb calls, TRBD1, cannot be checked with no DNA. Germline CDR1 LGHNA, CDR2 YSLEER. This CDR3 is built from 16 residues. CDR3 amino acids: CASSQDRTGGNTEAFF.

V gene TRBV4-3 combines with J gene TRBJ2-1; TCRdb returns TRBD2, unconfirmable since there is no DNA. Germline loops: CDR1 LGHNA, CDR2 YSLEER. CDR3 length equals 18 residues. CDR3 amino acids: CASSQVGGPGVPHNEQFF.

The chain recombines TRBV14 with TRBJ2-7; as DNA is missing, the TRBD2 call by TCRdb cannot be tested. Germline-derived CDR1 and CDR2 are SGHDN and FVKESK. The CDR3 consists of 15 residues. The CDR3 loop is CASSHTMGGIYEQYF.

V and J are TRBV7-3 and TRBJ2-2. The CDR3 has 14 amino acids. Germline-derived CDR1 and CDR2 are SGHTA and FQGTGA. CDR3 residues: CASSLSIDTGELFF.

CDR3 in amino acids: CASSLRGSRYNEQFF. This chain connects TRBV28 to TRBJ2-1; TCRdb returns TRBD2, unconfirmable since there is no DNA. The CDR3 extends over 15 amino acids. Germline V gene data show CDR1 as MDHEN and CDR2 as SYDVKM.

The CDR3 sequence is CASSQGVRGLDGYTF. The chain has TRBV4-1 and TRBJ1-2; TCRdb picks TRBD1, but there is no DNA to check that call. In germline, CDR1 is MGHRA, CDR2 YSYEKL. This CDR3 has 15 amino acids.

The chain carries TRBV7-3 and TRBJ2-1; TCRdb indicates TRBD1, and absent DNA this call remains unverified. CDR3 length: 14 residues. The germline V gene encodes CDR1 SGHTA and CDR2 FQGTGA. CDR3: CASSGTGSYNEQFF. Together with reference TRBV7-3 and TRBJ2-1, the CDR3 gives the full variable domain: GAGVSQTPSNKVTEKGKYVELRCDPISGHTALYWYRQSLGQGPEFLIYFQGTGAADDSGLPNDRFFAVRPEGSVSTLKIQRTERGDSAVYLCASSGTGSYNEQFFGPGTRLTVL.

J is TRBJ2-1 and V is TRBV7-9; there is no DNA to check the TCRdb D call of TRBD1. Germline V CDR1 and CDR2: SEHNR, FQNEAQ (reference sequence). The CDR3 loop spans 16 amino acids. This CDR3 is CASSYADRAFYNEQFF.

The chain has TRBV29-1 and TRBJ2-7. CDR3 length: 12 amino acids. Germline assignment: CDR1 SQVTM and CDR2 ANQGSEA. The CDR3 region is CSVDGGNDEQYF.

V usage is TRBV4-3 and J usage is TRBJ2-7; with no DNA, the TCRdb D assignment of TRBD1 cannot be verified. The CDR3 consists of 16 residues. Germline V gives CDR1 LGHNA, CDR2 YSLEER. CDR3 sequence: CASSQAGTGTSYEQYF.

V usage is TRBV19 and J usage is TRBJ2-4; the TCRdb D gene call, TRBD1, has no DNA to confirm it. CDR1 is LNHDA and CDR2 is SQIVND in the germline V gene (reference sequence). The CDR3 contains 19 residues. The CDR3 region is CASSISRSKTDREKNIQYF.

The rearrangement uses TRBV6-5 and TRBJ2-1; TCRdb lists TRBD2, though no DNA is available to test this call. The CDR3 has 17 amino acids. Per the germline V gene, CDR1 is MNHEY and CDR2 is SVGAGI. The CDR3 reads CASSSPGTSAYYNEQFF.

The chain couples TRBV6-2 or TRBV6-3 to TRBJ1-1. The CDR3 covers 15 residues. The germline gives CDR1 MNHEY, CDR2 SVGEGT. The CDR3 reads CASSYVGSMNTEAFF.

The gene calls are TRBV6-5 and TRBJ2-2. CDR3 length: 15 residues. CDR1 and CDR2 (germline): MNHEY, SVGAGI. CDR3 sequence: CASAKGSARTGELFF.

CDR3 in amino acids: CASETGPNTGELFF. V usage is TRBV15 and J usage is TRBJ2-2; TCRdb's D call of TRBD1 is untestable without DNA. The CDR3 has 14 residues. Germline loops: CDR1 LNHNV, CDR2 YYDKDF (reference sequence).

The chain uses TRBV29-1 and TRBJ1-1; TCRdb picks TRBD1, but there is no DNA to check that call. Germline CDR1 and CDR2: SQVTM and ANQGSEA. This CDR3 contains 12 residues. The CDR3 here is CSVWGANTEAFF. Complete variable domain (other parts from reference TRBV29-1 and TRBJ1-1): SAVISQKPSRDICQRGTSLTIQCQVDSQVTMMFWYRQQPGQSLTLIATANQGSEATYESGFVIDKFPISRPNLTFSTLTVSNMSPEDSSIYLCSVWGANTEAFFGQGTRLTVV.

This CDR3 is CASSGGVHYEQYF. The rearrangement uses TRBV11-2 and TRBJ2-7; TCRdb reports TRBD2, a call that lacks DNA to check it against. Germline CDR1 is SGHAT and CDR2 is FQNNGV. The CDR3 is 13 amino acids. The full variable domain, its missing parts supplied by reference TRBV11-2 and TRBJ2-7, is EAGVAQSPRYKIIEKRQSVAFWCNPISGHATLYWYQQILGQGPKLLIQFQNNGVVDDSQLPKDRFSAERLKGVDSTLKIQPAKLEDSAVYLCASSGGVHYEQYFGPGTRLTVT.

The rearrangement uses TRBV4-1 and TRBJ1-2. Germline V gives CDR1 MGHRA, CDR2 YSYEKL. This CDR3 has 14 residues. This CDR3 is CASSQGQESYGYTF.